The 20 T cell receptor beta chains in this list originate from one sample, sequenced in a study of blood T cell repertoires in COVID-19 (dated by TCRdb to the early 2020s). The method behind the library was the immunoSEQ multiplex PCR assay. TCRdb carries this immuneACCESS record with in-frame sequences only. Its versions omit some clonotypes, under half of them owing to an unresolved V gene in the studies checked, with the rest unexplained. The table for this sample lists about 180,000 clones; 80% to 85% of them were counted only once. The top ten clonotypes cover 6% to 8.5% of the sample. Sequencing used peripheral blood. The receptors here all came from a woman in her 70s with COVID-19, enrolled during active disease.

The rearrangement uses TRBV6-6 and TRBJ2-2; weak D call: TRBD1 (6 bases). Trimming took 4 bases from V and 1 from J, leaving 7 bases between them. Germline V gene lookup returns CDR1 MNHNY and CDR2 SVGAGI (reference sequence). The CDR3 runs to 14 residues. In nucleotides, the CDR3 is TGTGCCAGCAGTTTGGACAGGAACACCGGGGAGCTGTTTTTT. This codes for CASSLDRNTGELFF.

V is TRBV9 and J is TRBJ2-2; possible D gene TRBD2, 5 bases. CDR3 length: 15 residues. Germline assignment: CDR1 SGDLS and CDR2 YYNGEE. The V gene lost 0 bases and the J gene lost 4 bases, with 10 bases spanning the gap. Here the CDR3 reads CASSVAREGTGELFF. CDR3 bases: TGTGCCAGCAGCGTAGCCCGCGAGGGCACCGGGGAGCTGTTTTTT.

There are a few counts of this clone. J is TRBJ2-5 and V is TRBV6-2 or TRBV6-3; TRBD2 agrees at 8 bases. The germline V gene has CDR1 MNHEY and CDR2 SVGEGT. V lost 6 bases to trimming and J lost 2 bases; unmatched junction nucleotides: 11. This CDR3 has 16 residues. CDR3 sequence reads: CASSSPAGGRQETQYF. As DNA, the CDR3 is TGTGCCAGCAGCTCGCCGGCGGGAGGAAGACAAGAGACCCAGTACTTC.

The chain has TRBV6-5 and TRBJ2-1; the D is unclear. With 6 bases removed from V and 6 bases from J, the gap between germline ends came to 18 bases. CDR1 and CDR2 from the germline V gene are MNHEY and SVGAGI. There are 15 residues in the CDR3. CDR3: CASSRPPKTSNEQFF. CDR3 sequence (DNA): TGTGCCAGCAGCCGTCCCCCTAAAACCTCCAATGAGCAGTTCTTC.

The V gene is TRBV15, the J gene TRBJ2-5; D is uncertain. CDR1 is LNHNV, CDR2 YYDKDF, per germline (reference sequence). The V gene lost 9 bases and the J gene lost 1 base, with 18 bases spanning the gap. The CDR3 has 15 residues. DNA of the CDR3: TGTGCCACTAGTGTGGTCCTTCGGTCCCAAGAGACCCAGTACTTC. Translation: CATSVVLRSQETQYF.

The chain employs TRBV18 and TRBJ2-5; TRBD2 matches at 7 bases. V shed 5 bases, J shed 3 bases, and the junction held 6 bases outside the gene matches. This CDR3 has 14 residues. Per the germline V gene, CDR1 is KGHSH and CDR2 is LQKENI. The DNA for the CDR3 is TGTGCCAGCTCAGCCACCCTAGCGGAAGAGACCCAGTACTTC. As protein: CASSATLAEETQYF.

The chain combines TRBV2 with TRBJ1-5; maybe TRBD1 (6 bases). Germline V lookup: CDR1 SNHLY, CDR2 FYNNEI. The CDR3 length is 15 residues. Trimming left V 4 bases short and J 7 bases short, with 17 bases between. CDR3 in amino acids: CASSAGRQGMQPQHF. For the CDR3, the DNA is TGTGCCAGCAGTGCTGGTCGGCAGGGGATGCAGCCCCAGCATTTT.

This chain connects TRBV5-1 to TRBJ2-2; 10 bases fit TRBD2. This CDR3 has 17 residues. V gave up 0 bases and J gave up 4 bases; unmatched junction bases: 6. Germline V gene lookup returns CDR1 SGHRS and CDR2 YFSETQ. The DNA for the CDR3 is TGCGCCAGCAGCTTGGTGGCTAGCGGGAGTAGCACCGGGGAGCTGTTTTTT. Its translation is CASSLVASGSSTGELFF.

Worth noting for this clone: The sample has other DNA sequences that encode this CDR3 too. The rearrangement joins TRBV18 to TRBJ2-7; TRBD2 matches at 9 bases. This CDR3 contains 13 residues. CDR1 and CDR2 (germline): KGHSH, LQKENI. Trimming cost V 6 bases and J 5 bases; bases outside gene matches: 5. The CDR3 loop is CASSPGTSHEQYF. CDR3 nucleotides: TGTGCCAGCTCCCCCGGGACTAGCCACGAGCAGTACTTC.

The CDR3 bases are TGTGCCAGCAGTGACAGGTCATCACCCCTCCACTTT. Its translation is CASSDRSSPLHF. The chain uses TRBV2 and TRBJ1-6; D is unclear. The CDR3 has 12 residues. The germline V gene has CDR1 SNHLY and CDR2 FYNNEI. Trimming stripped 3 bases from V and 10 bases from J, with 7 bases between.

The chain combines TRBV29-1 with TRBJ2-1; 11 positions match TRBD2. CDR1 and CDR2 (germline): SQVTM, ANQGSEA. J was trimmed by 7 bases and V by 3 bases; bases with no gene match: 11. This CDR3 comprises 16 residues. The CDR3 sequence: CSVDKVAGGPRNEQFF. The CDR3 DNA reads as TGCAGCGTTGACAAAGTAGCGGGAGGGCCGAGGAATGAGCAGTTCTTC.

This clone was found a few times. The chain carries TRBV9 and TRBJ1-1; 8 bases match TRBD1. Per germline, CDR1 SGDLS and CDR2 YYNGEE. The V and J ends lost 4 bases and 1 base, in that order; junction bases with no gene match: 6. This CDR3 has 15 amino acids. CDR3 sequence: CASSFRGTGNTEAFF. The CDR3 region has the DNA TGTGCCAGCAGCTTTCGGGGGACAGGGAACACTGAAGCTTTCTTT.

The rearrangement joins TRBV19 to TRBJ1-2; D perhaps matches TRBD1 (6 bases). The CDR3 extends over 12 amino acids. Trimming left V 5 bases short and J 4 bases short, with 8 bases between. Per the germline V gene, CDR1 is LNHDA and CDR2 is SQIVND (reference sequence). The CDR3 reads CASSQGTYGYTF. CDR3 bases: TGTGCCAGTAGTCAGGGGACCTATGGCTACACCTTC.

This clone was seen only a few times. The rearrangement joins TRBV6-2 or TRBV6-3 to TRBJ1-2; tentatively, D is TRBD1 (6 bases). Trimming cost V 5 bases and J 4 bases, with 11 bases left between them. CDR1 and CDR2 (germline): MNHEY, SVGEGT. The CDR3 spans 13 residues. The CDR3 nucleotides read TGTGCCAGCAGTCCCGACAGGACCTATGGCTACACCTTC. Protein: CASSPDRTYGYTF.

The rearrangement joins TRBV5-4 to TRBJ2-1, with 10 bases matching TRBD2. V dropped 4 bases and J dropped 6; count of bases not matched to a gene: 7. Germline V gene lookup returns CDR1 SGHNT and CDR2 YYREEE (reference sequence). CDR3 size: 15 residues. CDR3 nucleotide sequence: TGTGCCAGCAGCCGCCAAGCGGGAGGGCCCAATGAGCAGTTCTTC. It codes for CASSRQAGGPNEQFF.

The chain recombines TRBV18 with TRBJ1-2; 8 nucleotides line up with TRBD1. The ends lost 3 bases at V and 6 bases at J; junction bases unmatched: 9. CDR3 length equals 15 residues. CDR1 is KGHSH and CDR2 is LQKENI in the germline V gene. CDR3 nucleotides: TGTGCCAGCTCACCTACCCAGGGGGCCGTCAATGGCTACACCTTC. Its protein product is CASSPTQGAVNGYTF.

This clone showed up just a few times. This rearrangement joins TRBV27 to TRBJ1-1; TRBD1 aligns across 7 bases. The V gene end was trimmed by 5 bases and the J gene end by 5 bases; junction bases not matched to a gene: 5. Germline V gene data show CDR1 as MNHEY and CDR2 as SMNVEV (reference sequence). This CDR3 spans 13 amino acids. The chain's CDR3 is CASSKAGGTEAFF. The CDR3 DNA sequence: TGTGCCAGCAGTAAAGCAGGGGGGACTGAAGCTTTCTTT.

The J gene is TRBJ2-1, the V gene TRBV6-6; 7 nucleotides line up with TRBD2. Germline trimming cut 0 bases from V and 8 bases from J; bases unmatched to any gene: 4. Germline V gene sequence: CDR1 MNHNY, CDR2 SVGAGI (reference sequence). The CDR3 totals 14 residues. CDR3: CASSYSGLRDEQFF. The CDR3, as DNA: TGTGCCAGCAGTTACTCGGGACTACGGGATGAGCAGTTCTTC.

This sequence joins TRBV4-3 and TRBJ2-3; D possibly corresponds to TRBD1 (6 bases). Germline CDR1 LGHNA, CDR2 YSLEER. V gave up 0 bases and J gave up 0 bases, with 10 bases separating them. This CDR3 has 16 residues. The CDR3 here is CASSQDVGASTDTQYF. Here the CDR3 DNA reads TGCGCCAGCAGCCAAGATGTGGGGGCGAGCACAGATACGCAGTATTTT.

V and J are TRBV5-1 and TRBJ2-7; 10 bases agree with TRBD2. Germline assignment: CDR1 SGHRS and CDR2 YFSETQ. The CDR3 is 16 residues long. The ends lost 0 bases at V and 5 bases at J; junction bases unmatched: 8. CDR3 residues: CASSLGSSGRVDEQYF. The CDR3 coding sequence is TGCGCCAGCAGCTTGGGATCTAGCGGGAGAGTCGACGAGCAGTACTTC.